This TCR beta chain is from a study of CD8 T cells in Susac syndrome (dated by TCRdb to the late 2010s). For context, the study as a whole: Of the Susac syndrome patients who were sequenced, more than five had clinically active disease and roughly 8 were in clinical remission. At blood withdrawal, Susac syndrome patients were either therapy-naive, taking corticosteroids (in some cases with IVIg as well), or taking IVIg alone. Repertoire sequencing was used to test whether CD8+ T cell activation and differentiation in Susac syndrome was antigen driven. Broader findings and caveats from the paper: In the CD4+ T cell repertoire of Susac syndrome patients, clonal expansion was not detected. The number of individuals in the TCR sequencing and HLA analysis was acknowledged as relatively small.

V lost 2 bases and J lost 0 bases; the stretch between them is 14 bases long. CDR1 and CDR2 were assigned from the germline V gene as SGDLS and YYNGEE. The cysteine opens and the phenylalanine closes a CDR3 of 17 amino acids. Of all the DNA, just the CDR3 is kept, 51 bases in frame from base 1. For this clonotype: Its specific antigen is unknown. Per-nucleotide qualities are absent, and no much larger clonotype sits a single base away.

Peripheral blood CD8+ and CD4+ T cells from healthy donors, Susac syndrome patients and multiple sclerosis patients were profiled using high-throughput TCR beta sequencing. The Susac syndrome patients fulfilled recently defined diagnostic criteria for either definite or probable disease. Bulk CD8+ and CD4+ T cells were purified by magnetic negative isolation, whereas CD8+ TEMRA cells were enriched by FACS. Blood was drawn into EDTA tubes, processed within 24 hours, and PBMCs were isolated by density gradient centrifugation. PBMCs destined for TCR sequencing were cryopreserved in liquid nitrogen and later thawed in a 37 °C water bath. Purity of sorted or isolated CD4+, CD8+ and CD8+ TEMRA cells was at least 90%. RNA was extracted using the RNeasy kit, and about 0.5 to 1 microgram was reverse transcribed with random hexamers. The immunoSEQ multiplex PCR assay, which covers 54 Vbeta and 13 Jbeta segments, was used to amplify TCR beta CDR3 regions. PCR amplification bias was corrected using a synthetic template baseline for primer optimization and computational correction. From the authors' description of their analysis: Only productive sequences were kept, with reads annotated to V, D and J genes according to IMGT and analyzed in immunoSEQ Analyzer. To calculate clonality, Shannon entropy was normalized by log2 of the number of productive unique sequences and then subtracted from one. For each patient and control, public and private clones were evaluated among the 100 most prevalent clones. Susac-specific clones were defined as absent from healthy and MS cohorts, around 970 published viral clones and other ImmuneACCESS disease sequences. Clones were called with MiXCR by TCRdb after fastp trimmed the public reads at Q25, and only in-frame beta chains were retained. For every CDR3 protein sequence, its rows merge into one entry that carries the most common genes and DNA. The V and J calls were not made by the authors but by TCRdb's processing. For this sample the table gives around 170,000 distinct CDR3 sequences, of which under 97% were detected only once. The ten biggest clones cover approximately 0.1% of the sample.

Sequencing was carried out using CD4+ T cells from PBMCs. This receptor was taken from a human donor with Susac syndrome. The chain joins TRBV9 to TRBJ2-2; TRBD2 is a weak D gene call, 6 bases matching. The CDR3 reads CASSVLAGRPNTGELFF. The nucleotide sequence is TGTGCCAGCAGCGTCTTGGCGGGGCGACCGAACACCGGGGAGCTGTTTTTT.